The rows below give T cell receptor beta chains drawn from one sample of a study of shared clonotypes between healthy human individuals. This table comes from immunoSEQ multiplex PCR, and its TCRdb copy is limited to in-frame clones, with some not included. Among 550,000 to 850,000 clones listed, around 74% were seen once. The sequenced sample consisted of memory CD4+ T cells sorted from blood. These receptors originate from a woman aged 25-40 years in good health. Both conserved end residues are part of each CDR3. A D gene is named only where the DNA matches it firmly. Clone size is not always given. Where it is, it says once, few, many or a class for expanded clones.

size: .; V: TRBV19; D: .; J: TRBJ2-7; DNA: TGTGCCAGTAGTATAGGGGGGACGGTAGCCTACGAGCAGTACTTC; CDR3: CASSIGGTVAYEQYF
size: few; V: TRBV19; D: .; J: TRBJ1-2; DNA: TGTGCCAGCATACCCCAGGGACGCATGGGTGGCTACACCTTC; CDR3: CASIPQGRMGGYTF
size: .; V: TRBV7-9; D: .; J: TRBJ2-7; DNA: TGTGCCAGCAGCCCGGGACGGAACGAGCAGTACTTC; CDR3: CASSPGRNEQYF
size: .; V: TRBV7-9; D: TRBD1; J: TRBJ1-2; DNA: TGTGCCAGCAGCCAGGAGACAGGGGGCGCGAAGGCTGGCTACACCTTC; CDR3: CASSQETGGAKAGYTF
size: .; V: TRBV7-8; D: .; J: TRBJ2-5; DNA: TGTGCCAGCAGCCCCTTGATGGGGGGCCTTGGAGAGACCCAGTACTTC; CDR3: CASSPLMGGLGETQYF
size: .; V: TRBV11-2; D: TRBD2; J: TRBJ2-2; DNA: TGTGCCAGCAGCGTACCGGGCGGGAGGGCCCCCACCGGGGAGCTGTTTTTT; CDR3: CASSVPGGRAPTGELFF
size: once; V: TRBV30; D: .; J: TRBJ1-2; DNA: TGTGCCTGGAGTGCAGGGGACTATGGCTACACCTTC; CDR3: CAWSAGDYGYTF
size: once; V: TRBV19; D: .; J: TRBJ1-1; DNA: TGTGCCAGTACCACAAGGAACACTGAAGCTTTCTTT; CDR3: CASTTRNTEAFF
size: .; V: TRBV6-1; D: .; J: TRBJ1-4; DNA: TGTGCCAGCAGGCCAGGTCAGCTCGATAATGAAAAACTGTTTTTT; CDR3: CASRPGQLDNEKLFF
size: .; V: TRBV6-6; D: TRBD1; J: TRBJ1-2; DNA: TGTGCCAGCAGTAGCCCTCAGGGGGCATCAGGCTACACCTTC; CDR3: CASSSPQGASGYTF
size: .; V: TRBV2; D: .; J: TRBJ2-1; DNA: TGTGCCAGCAAGGGCGGGATAGCAAACTACAATGAGCAGTTCTTC; CDR3: CASKGGIANYNEQFF
size: few; V: TRBV5-1; D: TRBD1; J: TRBJ1-1; DNA: TGCGCCAGCAGCTTGGGGGACAGAGACTGGGCTGAAGCTTTCTTT; CDR3: CASSLGDRDWAEAFF
size: few; V: TRBV11-2; D: .; J: TRBJ1-2; DNA: TGTGCCAGCAGCTTAGTGGGGTTGGCTAACTATGGCTACACCTTC; CDR3: CASSLVGLANYGYTF
size: .; V: TRBV2; D: .; J: TRBJ1-1; DNA: TGTGCCAGCAGTGGGTCAGAGAACACTGAAGCTTTCTTT; CDR3: CASSGSENTEAFF
size: .; V: TRBV6-6; D: .; J: TRBJ2-2; DNA: TGTGCCAGCAGTTACTCAAGGGGGGCCGGGGAGCTGTTTTTT; CDR3: CASSYSRGAGELFF